This T cell receptor (beta chain) was observed in a study of CD8+ T cells in alopecia areata. Extracted from the samples, RNA was reverse transcribed into cDNA to serve as the sequencing template. Data came from immunoSEQ multiplex PCR; TCRdb stores just in-frame clones and leaves some out. The data contain 80,000 to 100,000 clones, around two fifths of them singletons. The CDR3 covers 15 residues. CDR1 is MNHEY and CDR2 is SMNVEV in the germline V gene (reference sequence). Trimming pared 2 bases from V and 9 bases from J, leaving 17 bases between. The chain employs TRBV27 and TRBJ2-1; D is perhaps TRBD2 (6 bases). The receptor comes from a human donor with alopecia areata. The sample consisted of CD4+ T cells sorted from blood. The DNA for the CDR3 is TGTGCCAGCAGTTTACGGGGACTCAACATAGGTGAGCAGTTCTTC. Encoded protein: CASSLRGLNIGEQFF.